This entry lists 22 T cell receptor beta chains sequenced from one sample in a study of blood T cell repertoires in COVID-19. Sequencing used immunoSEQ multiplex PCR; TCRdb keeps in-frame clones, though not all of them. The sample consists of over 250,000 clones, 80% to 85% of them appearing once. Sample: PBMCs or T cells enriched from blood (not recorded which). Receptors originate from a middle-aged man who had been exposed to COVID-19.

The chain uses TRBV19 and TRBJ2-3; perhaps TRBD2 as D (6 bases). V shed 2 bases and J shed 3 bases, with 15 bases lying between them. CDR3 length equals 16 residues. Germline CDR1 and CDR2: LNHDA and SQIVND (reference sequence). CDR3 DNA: TGTGCCAGTAGTATACGGGCGGCGAGCGGGACAGATACGCAGTATTTT. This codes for CASSIRAASGTDTQYF. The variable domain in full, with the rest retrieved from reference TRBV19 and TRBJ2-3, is DGGITQSPKYLFRKEGQNVTLSCEQNLNHDAMYWYRQDPGQGLRLIYYSQIVNDFQKGDIAEGYSVSREKKESFPLTVTSAQKNPTAFYLCASSIRAASGTDTQYFGPGTRLTVL.

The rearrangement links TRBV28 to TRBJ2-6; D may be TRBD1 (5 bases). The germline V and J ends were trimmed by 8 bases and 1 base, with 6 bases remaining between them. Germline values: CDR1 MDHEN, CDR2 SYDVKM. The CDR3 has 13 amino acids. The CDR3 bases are TGTGCCAGCTACAGGTCTGGGGCCAACGTCCTGACTTTC. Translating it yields CASYRSGANVLTF.

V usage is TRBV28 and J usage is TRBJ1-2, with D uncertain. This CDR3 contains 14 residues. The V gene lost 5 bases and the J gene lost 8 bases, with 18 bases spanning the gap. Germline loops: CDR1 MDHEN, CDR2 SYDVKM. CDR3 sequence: CASSVTAEEEGYTF. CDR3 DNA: TGTGCCAGCAGTGTTACCGCAGAGGAAGAAGGCTACACCTTC.

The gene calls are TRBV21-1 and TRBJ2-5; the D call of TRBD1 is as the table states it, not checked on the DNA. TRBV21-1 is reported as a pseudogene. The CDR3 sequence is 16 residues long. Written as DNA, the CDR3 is TGTGCCAGCAGCAGACGACAGGGGGCATGTCATGAGACCCAGTACTTC. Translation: CASSRRQGACHETQYF.

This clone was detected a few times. The CDR3 region is CASNPTGGTSPLHF. The CDR3 DNA is TGTGCCAGTAATCCGACAGGGGGCACTTCACCCCTCCACTTT. The rearrangement uses TRBV19 and TRBJ1-6; 10 bases map to TRBD1. This CDR3 contains 14 residues. CDR1 is LNHDA, CDR2 SQIVND, per germline (reference sequence). V lost 7 bases and J lost 9; bases outside the gene matches: 6.

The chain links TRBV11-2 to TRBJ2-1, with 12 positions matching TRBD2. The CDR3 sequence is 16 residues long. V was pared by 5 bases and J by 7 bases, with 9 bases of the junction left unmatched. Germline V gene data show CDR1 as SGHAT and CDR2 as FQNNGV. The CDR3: CASSRRLAGVQNEQFF. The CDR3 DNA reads TGTGCCAGCAGCCGAAGACTAGCGGGAGTTCAGAATGAGCAGTTCTTC.

The CDR3 region is CATSDRSGRETQYF. CDR3 nucleotides: TGTGCCACCAGTGATAGAAGCGGGAGAGAGACCCAGTACTTC. The chain carries TRBV24-1 and TRBJ2-5; 8 bases agree with TRBD2. The junction had 3 bases not matched to a gene; V was cut back by 3 bases and J by 4 bases. Germline assignment: CDR1 KGHDR and CDR2 SFDVKD. The CDR3 totals 14 residues.

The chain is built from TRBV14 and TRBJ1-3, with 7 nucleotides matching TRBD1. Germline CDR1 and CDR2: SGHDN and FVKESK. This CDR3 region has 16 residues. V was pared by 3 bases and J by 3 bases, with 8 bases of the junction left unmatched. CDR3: CASSQVETGFGNTIYF. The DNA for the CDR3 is TGTGCCAGCAGCCAGGTGGAGACAGGGTTTGGAAACACCATATATTTT.

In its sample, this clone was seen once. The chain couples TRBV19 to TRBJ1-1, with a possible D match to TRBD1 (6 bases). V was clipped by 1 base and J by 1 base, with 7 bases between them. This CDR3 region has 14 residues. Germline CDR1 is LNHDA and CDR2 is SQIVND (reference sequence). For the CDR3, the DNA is TGTGCCAGTAGTATAGCCAGGGGGAACACTGAAGCTTTCTTT. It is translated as CASSIARGNTEAFF.

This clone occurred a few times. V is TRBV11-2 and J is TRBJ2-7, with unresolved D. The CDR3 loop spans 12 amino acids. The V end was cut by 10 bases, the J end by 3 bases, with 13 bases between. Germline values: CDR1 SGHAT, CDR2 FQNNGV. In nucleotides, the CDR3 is TGTGCCACCTCAGAAGCGCACTACGAGCAGTACTTC. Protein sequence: CATSEAHYEQYF.

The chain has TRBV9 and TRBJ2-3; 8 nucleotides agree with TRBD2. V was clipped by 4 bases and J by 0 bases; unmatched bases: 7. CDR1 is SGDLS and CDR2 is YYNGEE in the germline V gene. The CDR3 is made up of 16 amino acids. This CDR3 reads CASSPTSGTSTDTQYF. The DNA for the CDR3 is TGTGCCAGCAGCCCAACTAGCGGAACTAGCACAGATACGCAGTATTTT.

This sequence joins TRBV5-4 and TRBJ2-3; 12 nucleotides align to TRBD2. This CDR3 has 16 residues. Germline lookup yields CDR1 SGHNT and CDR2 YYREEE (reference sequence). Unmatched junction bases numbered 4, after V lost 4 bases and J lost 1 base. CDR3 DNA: TGTGCCAGCAGCCGGACTAGCGGGGCCCGCACAGATACGCAGTATTTT. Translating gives CASSRTSGARTDTQYF.

Here the CDR3 DNA reads TGTGCCAGCAGCCAAACAGGGTGGCTGGCCCTCTCCTACAATGAGCAGTTCTTC. Its protein is CASSQTGWLALSYNEQFF. The J gene is TRBJ2-1, the V gene TRBV14, with D tentatively TRBD1 (6 bases). V dropped 2 bases and J dropped 0 bases, with 17 bases sitting between them. Germline V gives CDR1 SGHDN, CDR2 FVKESK. The CDR3 loop spans 18 amino acids. Variable domain in full (rest from reference TRBV14 and TRBJ2-1): EAGVTQFPSHSVIEKGQTVTLRCDPISGHDNLYWYRRVMGKEIKFLLHFVKESKQDESGMPNNRFLAERTGGTYSTLKVQPAELEDSGVYFCASSQTGWLALSYNEQFFGPGTRLTVL.

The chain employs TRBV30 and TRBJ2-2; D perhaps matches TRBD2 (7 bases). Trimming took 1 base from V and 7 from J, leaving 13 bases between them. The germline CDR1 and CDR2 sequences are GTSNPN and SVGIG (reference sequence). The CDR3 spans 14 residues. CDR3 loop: CAWSEQGGFGELFF. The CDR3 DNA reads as TGTGCCTGGAGTGAACAGGGAGGGTTCGGGGAGCTGTTTTTT.

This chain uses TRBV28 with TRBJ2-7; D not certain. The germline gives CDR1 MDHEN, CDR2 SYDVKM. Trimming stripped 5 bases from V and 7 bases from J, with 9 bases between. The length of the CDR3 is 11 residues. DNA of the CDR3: TGTGCCAGCAGTACGACGCGGGAGCAGTACTTC. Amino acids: CASSTTREQYF.

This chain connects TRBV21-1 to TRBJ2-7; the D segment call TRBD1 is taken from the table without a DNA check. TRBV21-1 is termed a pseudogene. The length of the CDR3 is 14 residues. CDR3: CASRNQGLSYEQYF. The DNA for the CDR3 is TGTGCCAGCAGAAACCAGGGGCTCTCCTACGAGCAGTACTTC.

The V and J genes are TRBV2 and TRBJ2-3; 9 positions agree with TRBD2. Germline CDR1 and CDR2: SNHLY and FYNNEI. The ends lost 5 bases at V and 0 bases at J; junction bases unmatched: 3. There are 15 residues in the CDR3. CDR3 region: CASSYSGGSTDTQYF. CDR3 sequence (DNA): TGTGCCAGCAGTTATAGCGGGGGAAGCACAGATACGCAGTATTTT.

The chain's CDR3 is CASSHTGGPYEQYF. The CDR3 nucleotides read TGTGCCAGCAGCCACACCGGGGGGCCCTACGAGCAGTACTTC. The V and J genes are TRBV7-3 and TRBJ2-7, with a tentative D call TRBD2 (7 bases). Per the germline V gene, CDR1 is SGHTA and CDR2 is FQGTGA. This CDR3 contains 14 residues. Trimming removed 5 bases from V and 2 bases from J, with 13 bases in between.

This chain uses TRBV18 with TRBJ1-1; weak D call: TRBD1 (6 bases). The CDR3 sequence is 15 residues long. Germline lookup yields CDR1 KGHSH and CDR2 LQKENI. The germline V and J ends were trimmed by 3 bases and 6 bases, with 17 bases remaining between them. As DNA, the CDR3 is TGTGCCAGCTCACCGCCCGGACAGCCCATTTCTGAAGCTTTCTTT. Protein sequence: CASSPPGQPISEAFF.

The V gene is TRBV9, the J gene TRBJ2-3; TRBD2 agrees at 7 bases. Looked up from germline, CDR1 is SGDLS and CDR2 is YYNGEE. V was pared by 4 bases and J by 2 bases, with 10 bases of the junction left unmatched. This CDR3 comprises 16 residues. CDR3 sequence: CASSMGDYPNTDTQYF. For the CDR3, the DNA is TGTGCCAGCAGCATGGGGGACTACCCGAACACAGATACGCAGTATTTT.

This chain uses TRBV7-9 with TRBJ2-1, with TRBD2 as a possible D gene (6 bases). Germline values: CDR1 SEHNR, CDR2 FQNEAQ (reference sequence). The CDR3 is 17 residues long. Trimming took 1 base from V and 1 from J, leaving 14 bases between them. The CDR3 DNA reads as TGTGCCAGCAGCTTAGTGTGGGAGGTCGAATCCTACAATGAGCAGTTCTTC. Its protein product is CASSLVWEVESYNEQFF.

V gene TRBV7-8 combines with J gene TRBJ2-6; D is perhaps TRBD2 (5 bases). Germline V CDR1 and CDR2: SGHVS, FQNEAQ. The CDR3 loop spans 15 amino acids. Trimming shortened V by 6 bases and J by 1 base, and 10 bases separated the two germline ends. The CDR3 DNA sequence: TGTGCCAGCAGAAGAGGACTTTCTGGGGCCAACGTCCTGACTTTC. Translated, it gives CASRRGLSGANVLTF.